The 27 T cell receptor beta chains below were found in one sample sequenced in a study of OX40 agonist ivuxolimab in advanced cancers. Only in-frame clones appear in the TCRdb table, and some are missing; sequencing was by immunoSEQ multiplex PCR. This table holds over 35,000 clones, about 79% found once. Sequences were derived from CD4+ or CD8+ T cells sorted from blood, sampled in a trial of the OX40 agonist ivuxolimab. The receptors were sampled from an adult with an advanced solid tumor such as melanoma, head and neck, liver or kidney cancer.

J is TRBJ2-5 and V is TRBV28, with TRBD2 matching over 8 bases. Unmatched junction bases numbered 9, after V lost 2 bases and J lost 4 bases. The CDR3 loop spans 16 amino acids. Germline V lookup: CDR1 MDHEN, CDR2 SYDVKM. The CDR3 DNA reads TGTGCCAGCAGTTTAACGGGAGCGGGAGTGGGAGAGACCCAGTACTTC. This encodes CASSLTGAGVGETQYF.

The chain's CDR3 is CASSEAPPGLRTNEKLFF. In DNA form, the CDR3 reads TGTGCCAGCAGTGAAGCGCCTCCCGGGCTACGAACTAATGAAAAACTGTTTTTT. V and J are TRBV6-1 and TRBJ1-4; D not certain. Germline CDR1 and CDR2: MNHNS and SASEGT. The CDR3 contains 18 residues. V lost 0 bases and J 1 base, leaving 15 bases between the germline ends.

This clone was seen once. The V gene is TRBV5-6, the J gene TRBJ1-2; possibly TRBD1 for D (6 bases). This CDR3 has 16 residues. Germline loops: CDR1 SGHDT, CDR2 YYEEEE. V dropped 3 bases and J dropped 3 bases, with 18 bases sitting between them. The CDR3 nucleotides read TGTGCCAGCAGCTCCCAAAGGGCCCCAGGGGACTATGGCTACACCTTC. Protein sequence: CASSSQRAPGDYGYTF.

This chain joins TRBV23-1 and TRBJ1-1, with D unresolved. TRBV23-1 counts as an open reading frame of uncertain function. The length of the CDR3 is 12 residues. Deletions cut 6 bases from V and 4 bases from J, with 9 bases between. CDR3 sequence (DNA): TGCGCCAGCAGCCTCAGAGGCACTGAAGCTTTCTTT. Translating it yields CASSLRGTEAFF.

In its sample, this clone was seen once. This chain links TRBV6-1 with TRBJ2-1, with D possibly matching TRBD2 (5 bases). V lost 3 bases and J lost 7, with 7 bases in between. Looked up from germline, CDR1 is MNHNS and CDR2 is SASEGT. The CDR3 length is 12 residues. The CDR3 DNA is TGTGCCAGCAGTGATCCGGGGAATGAGCAGTTCTTC. Translated: CASSDPGNEQFF.

The rearrangement links TRBV6-5 to TRBJ2-1; no reliable D call. The CDR3 consists of 13 residues. The germline V and J ends were trimmed by 0 bases and 9 bases, with 9 bases remaining between them. Germline loops: CDR1 MNHEY, CDR2 SVGAGI. This CDR3 is CASSYSLVGEQFF. CDR3 bases: TGTGCCAGCAGTTACTCGTTAGTTGGTGAGCAGTTCTTC.

The rearrangement joins TRBV10-3 to TRBJ1-2; D uncertain. V was pared by 0 bases and J by 4 bases, with 15 bases between. The germline CDR1 and CDR2 sequences are ENHRY and SYGVKD. The CDR3 totals 16 residues. The CDR3 DNA follows: TGTGCCATCAGTGAGTCAAGAACGGTTTACGGCTATGGCTACACCTTC. Protein sequence: CAISESRTVYGYGYTF.

CDR3 DNA sequence: TGTGCCAGCAGCAGAGACAGCCTCGAGACCCAGTACTTC. The encoded protein is CASSRDSLETQYF. The J gene is TRBJ2-5, the V gene TRBV13; possible D gene TRBD1, 5 bases. Germline V gene lookup returns CDR1 PRHDT and CDR2 FYEKMQ (reference sequence). The CDR3 sequence is 13 residues long. V was cut by 5 bases and J by 5 bases, with 12 bases left in between.

The J gene is TRBJ1-1, the V gene TRBV4-3, with D tentatively TRBD1 (6 bases). Germline CDR1 and CDR2: LGHNA and YSLEER. CDR3 length: 16 residues. Trimming shortened V by 4 bases and J by 0 bases, and 15 bases separated the two germline ends. This CDR3 reads CASSLGRGSLNTEAFF. The CDR3, as DNA: TGCGCCAGCAGCCTCGGCAGGGGAAGCTTGAACACTGAAGCTTTCTTT.

The chain joins TRBV18 to TRBJ2-2, with D unclear. Germline V gene sequence: CDR1 KGHSH, CDR2 LQKENI. CDR3 length: 16 amino acids. V lost 0 bases and J 6 bases, leaving 14 bases between the germline ends. The DNA for the CDR3 is TGTGCCAGCTCACCACCGGTTGGTGGCCACCCCGGGGAGCTGTTTTTT. Its protein is CASSPPVGGHPGELFF. Filled out from reference TRBV18 and TRBJ2-2, the complete variable domain reads NAGVMQNPRHLVRRRGQEARLRCSPMKGHSHVYWYRQLPEEGLKFMVYLQKENIIDESGMPKERFSAEFPKEGPSILRIQQVVRGDSAAYFCASSPPVGGHPGELFFGEGSRLTVL.

The chain carries TRBV7-2 and TRBJ2-5; D remains unclear. V gave up 3 bases and J gave up 5 bases, with 7 bases separating them. CDR1 and CDR2 from the germline V gene are SGHTA and FQGNSA. The CDR3 has 12 amino acids. The CDR3 loop reads CASSLFVETQYF. The CDR3 nucleotides read TGTGCCAGCAGCTTGTTTGTGGAGACCCAGTACTTC.

The chain couples TRBV6-5 to TRBJ2-5; 8 bases fit TRBD1. Germline assignment: CDR1 MNHEY and CDR2 SVGAGI. The CDR3 totals 14 residues. Trimming took 5 bases from V and 2 from J; bases not matched to a gene: 4. The CDR3 DNA follows: TGTGCCAGCAGTGAATGGGACAGGCAAGAGACCCAGTACTTC. Protein product: CASSEWDRQETQYF.

This sequence joins TRBV6-6 and TRBJ2-5; 8 bases line up with TRBD1. The CDR3 extends over 13 amino acids. V was pared by 8 bases and J by 5 bases, with 7 bases of the junction left unmatched. Germline loops: CDR1 MNHNY, CDR2 SVGAGI (reference sequence). CDR3 residues: CASGPQGEETQYF. In nucleotides, the CDR3 is TGTGCCAGCGGGCCACAGGGGGAGGAGACCCAGTACTTC.

CDR3 loop: CASSPRVGTEAFF. CDR3 nucleotides: TGTGCCAGCAGTCCCCGGGTTGGCACTGAAGCTTTCTTT. V is TRBV6-5 and J is TRBJ1-1; D is uncertain. The V gene's germline CDR1 is MNHEY and CDR2 SVGAGI. Trimming took off 5 bases at V and 4 bases at J, with 11 bases between the two ends. The CDR3 loop spans 13 amino acids.

There are a few counts of this clone. The rearrangement joins TRBV4-1 to TRBJ1-6; D unresolved. The V end lost 0 bases, the J end lost 6 bases, and 18 bases lay between the germline ends. Germline loops: CDR1 MGHRA, CDR2 YSYEKL. The CDR3 is 18 residues long. Here the CDR3 DNA reads TGCGCCAGCAGCCAAGAAGTGAGGGAGCCCGCTATTAATTCACCCCTCCACTTT. It yields the protein CASSQEVREPAINSPLHF.

V and J are TRBV9 and TRBJ1-4; no reliable D call. The germline V gene encodes CDR1 SGDLS and CDR2 YYNGEE. This CDR3 contains 16 residues. V was pared by 2 bases and J by 1 base, with 12 bases between. CDR3 DNA: TGTGCCAGCAGCGTCTACATGGGAGAAACTAATGAAAAACTGTTTTTT. Protein sequence: CASSVYMGETNEKLFF.

The chain is built from TRBV11-2 and TRBJ1-2, with 7 nucleotides matching TRBD1. This CDR3 is 17 amino acids long. Trimming cost V 1 base and J 8 bases; bases outside gene matches: 16. The germline gives CDR1 SGHAT, CDR2 FQNNGV. The CDR3 reads CASSLAPRDREGYGYTF. CDR3 in DNA: TGTGCCAGCAGCTTAGCACCCCGGGACAGAGAGGGTTACGGCTACACCTTC.

J is TRBJ2-7 and V is TRBV19; D possibly corresponds to TRBD2 (5 bases). This CDR3 contains 11 residues. Between the trimmed V and J ends, which lost 8 bases and 3 bases, there was a span of 8 bases. The V gene's germline CDR1 is LNHDA and CDR2 SQIVND (reference sequence). CDR3 protein: CASRGFYEQYF. For the CDR3, the DNA is TGTGCCAGTCGAGGGTTCTACGAGCAGTACTTC.

This chain joins TRBV6-6 and TRBJ1-4; possible D gene TRBD1, 5 bases. Germline-derived CDR1 and CDR2 are MNHNY and SVGAGI (reference sequence). Trimming removed 4 bases at V and 6 bases at J, with 18 bases between. The CDR3 loop spans 16 amino acids. DNA of the CDR3: TGTGCCAGCAGTTCAACTTTGGCGGGGGAGGATGAAAAACTGTTTTTT. Its translation is CASSSTLAGEDEKLFF.

This rearrangement joins TRBV7-8 to TRBJ2-1, with D maybe TRBD1 (6 bases). CDR1 is SGHVS, CDR2 FQNEAQ, per germline. The length of the CDR3 is 14 residues. V lost 4 bases and J lost 8, with 15 bases in between. CDR3 nucleotide sequence: TGTGCCAGCAGCTCTACAGGGTTTGCGGATGAGCAGTTCTTC. Its translation is CASSSTGFADEQFF.

CDR3 region: CASSVRQASTDTQYF. In DNA, the CDR3 is TGTGCCAGCAGCGTCAGACAGGCAAGCACAGATACGCAGTATTTT. The gene calls are TRBV9 and TRBJ2-3, with D perhaps TRBD1 (6 bases). The CDR3 extends over 15 amino acids. Trimming shortened V by 2 bases and J by 0 bases, and 10 bases separated the two germline ends. CDR1 and CDR2 (germline): SGDLS, YYNGEE.

V gene TRBV9 combines with J gene TRBJ2-3; 9 positions agree with TRBD2. The germline V gene has CDR1 SGDLS and CDR2 YYNGEE. The CDR3 length is 18 residues. J was trimmed by 2 bases and V by 3 bases; bases with no gene match: 13. DNA of the CDR3: TGTGCCAGCAGCGCGACTGGGGCTAGCGGGGAAGCCACAGATACGCAGTATTTT. This sequence encodes CASSATGASGEATDTQYF.

In its sample, this clone was seen once. The chain links TRBV2 to TRBJ2-7; 9 nucleotides match TRBD1. CDR1 is SNHLY, CDR2 FYNNEI, per germline. The CDR3 spans 14 residues. The V segment lost 6 bases and the J segment 2 bases; nucleotides outside the gene matches: 5. This CDR3 reads CASRPRQGAYEQYF. The CDR3 coding sequence is TGTGCCAGCAGACCTAGACAGGGGGCCTACGAGCAGTACTTC. Full variable domain (rest looked up from reference TRBV2 and TRBJ2-7): EPEVTQTPSHQVTQMGQEVILRCVPISNHLYFYWYRQILGQKVEFLVSFYNNEISEKSEIFDDQFSVERPDGSNFTLKIRSTKLEDSAMYFCASRPRQGAYEQYFGPGTRLTVT.

This clone turned up a few times. The chain carries TRBV6-1 and TRBJ2-1; 8 nucleotides agree with TRBD2. With V trimmed by 2 bases and J by 15 bases, 6 bases remained unmatched. CDR1 MNHNS and CDR2 SASEGT come from the germline V gene. The CDR3 extends over 12 amino acids. The CDR3 loop reads CASSEMGLGRFF. The DNA for the CDR3 is TGTGCCAGCAGTGAAATGGGACTAGGACGGTTCTTC.

CDR3 nucleotides: TGTGCCAGCAGCCTGCTAGCGGGAGGGCCCTACGAGCAGTACTTC. Translated, it gives CASSLLAGGPYEQYF. The rearrangement uses TRBV27 and TRBJ2-7; 12 bases are shared with TRBD2. CDR3 size: 15 residues. Germline V gene sequence: CDR1 MNHEY, CDR2 SMNVEV (reference sequence). V was pared by 6 bases and J by 2 bases, with 5 bases of the junction left unmatched.

This clone is medium-sized within its sample. The J gene is TRBJ2-7, the V gene TRBV7-9; 11 nucleotides agree with TRBD1. Germline CDR1 reads SEHNR; CDR2 reads FQNEAQ (reference sequence). J gave up 0 bases and V 3 bases, and 10 bases lay outside the gene matches. This CDR3 is built from 18 residues. CDR3 nucleotide sequence: TGTGCCAGCAGCTTGGTAGCGGGACAGGGGGAAAACTCCTACGAGCAGTACTTC. Amino acid sequence: CASSLVAGQGENSYEQYF.

The chain uses TRBV7-6 and TRBJ1-2; 9 bases align to TRBD1. V trimming: 5 bases; J trimming: 1 base; junction bases outside the gene matches: 8. CDR1 and CDR2 from the germline V gene are SGHVS and FNYEAQ. This CDR3 region has 16 residues. The CDR3 protein is CASSPLYRGRNYGYTF. Written as DNA, the CDR3 is TGTGCCAGCAGCCCTCTCTACAGGGGGCGTAACTATGGCTACACCTTC. Full variable domain (outside the CDR3, taken from reference TRBV7-6 and TRBJ1-2): GAGVSQSPRYKVTKRGQDVALRCDPISGHVSLYWYRQALGQGPEFLTYFNYEAQQDKSGLPNDRFSAERPEGSISTLTIQRTEQRDSAMYRCASSPLYRGRNYGYTFGSGTRLTVV.